Each of the 8 T cell receptor beta chains below was sequenced from the same sample in a study of OX40 agonist ivuxolimab in advanced cancers. TCRdb keeps only in-frame clones here, not all; method: immunoSEQ multiplex PCR. Among tens of thousands of clones listed, around 87% were seen once. Sequenced here: CD4+ or CD8+ T cells sorted from blood, sampled in a trial of the OX40 agonist ivuxolimab. The receptors were gathered from an adult with an advanced solid tumor such as melanoma, head and neck, liver or kidney cancer.

The chain uses TRBV7-2 and TRBJ2-7; tentative D call: TRBD2 (6 bases). The CDR3 has 14 residues. Germline CDR1 is SGHTA and CDR2 is FQGNSA. The V gene lost 3 bases and the J gene lost 2 bases, with 11 bases spanning the gap. The CDR3: CASSFGGSPYEQYF. CDR3 DNA: TGTGCCAGCAGCTTTGGAGGGAGTCCCTACGAGCAGTACTTC.

CDR3 protein: CASSTGTTNEKLFF. The DNA of the CDR3 is TGTGCCAGCAGCACCGGGACAACTAATGAAAAACTGTTTTTT. The chain is built from TRBV6-1 and TRBJ1-4; D ambiguous. There are 14 residues in the CDR3. Germline V gene data show CDR1 as MNHNS and CDR2 as SASEGT. Trimming took off 6 bases at V and 0 bases at J, with 8 bases between the two ends.

The V and J genes are TRBV10-3 and TRBJ2-7; 8 nucleotides agree with TRBD1. V was clipped by 9 bases and J by 5 bases; unmatched bases: 9. Germline lookup yields CDR1 ENHRY and CDR2 SYGVKD. CDR3 length: 13 residues. The DNA for the CDR3 is TGTGCCATAGCGGACAGGGCTTCGGACGAGCAGTACTTC. This translates into CAIADRASDEQYF.

This rearrangement joins TRBV25-1 to TRBJ2-1; unclear D gene. The V end lost 3 bases, the J end lost 0 bases, and 9 bases lay between the germline ends. This CDR3 has 15 residues. Germline lookup yields CDR1 MGHDK and CDR2 SYGVNS. The CDR3 DNA reads TGTGCCAGCAGTGAGGCCGGACCCTCCTACAATGAGCAGTTCTTC. Residues: CASSEAGPSYNEQFF.

The rearrangement joins TRBV7-9 to TRBJ2-5; D remains unclear. This CDR3 contains 15 residues. V was clipped by 7 bases and J by 0 bases, with 15 bases between them. Germline CDR1 and CDR2: SEHNR and FQNEAQ (reference sequence). Here the CDR3 reads CASTRAASYQETQYF. For the CDR3, the DNA is TGTGCCAGCACAAGGGCGGCATCGTACCAAGAGACCCAGTACTTC.

This chain connects TRBV7-2 to TRBJ1-5, with a possible D match to TRBD1 (6 bases). Germline-derived CDR1 and CDR2 are SGHTA and FQGNSA. V was cut by 1 base and J by 4 bases, with 11 bases left in between. The CDR3 is 15 residues long. The CDR3 DNA sequence: TGTGCCAGCAGCTTAGGGTGGGGGGCAAATCAGCCCCAGCATTTT. This gives the protein CASSLGWGANQPQHF.

The rearrangement links TRBV19 to TRBJ1-5; 7 bases match TRBD1. Germline V CDR1 and CDR2: LNHDA, SQIVND (reference sequence). CDR3 length equals 15 residues. J lost 6 bases, V lost 3 bases, and 8 bases had no gene match. Written as DNA, the CDR3 is TGTGCCAGTAGTATCCTTACAGGGGTAATTCAGCCCCAGCATTTT. Protein product: CASSILTGVIQPQHF.

V gene TRBV28 combines with J gene TRBJ2-3, with 12 bases lining up with TRBD2. The CDR3 loop spans 15 amino acids. Germline V CDR1 and CDR2: MDHEN, SYDVKM. J gave up 3 bases and V 6 bases, and 4 bases lay outside the gene matches. CDR3 loop: CASRSSGRVTDTQYF. CDR3 nucleotide sequence: TGTGCCAGCAGGTCTAGCGGGAGGGTTACAGATACGCAGTATTTT. Combining the CDR3 with reference TRBV28 and TRBJ2-3 gives the whole variable domain DVKVTQSSRYLVKRTGEKVFLECVQDMDHENMFWYRQDPGLGLRLIYFSYDVKMKEKGDIPEGYSVSREKKERFSLILESASTNQTSMYLCASRSSGRVTDTQYFGPGTRLTVL.